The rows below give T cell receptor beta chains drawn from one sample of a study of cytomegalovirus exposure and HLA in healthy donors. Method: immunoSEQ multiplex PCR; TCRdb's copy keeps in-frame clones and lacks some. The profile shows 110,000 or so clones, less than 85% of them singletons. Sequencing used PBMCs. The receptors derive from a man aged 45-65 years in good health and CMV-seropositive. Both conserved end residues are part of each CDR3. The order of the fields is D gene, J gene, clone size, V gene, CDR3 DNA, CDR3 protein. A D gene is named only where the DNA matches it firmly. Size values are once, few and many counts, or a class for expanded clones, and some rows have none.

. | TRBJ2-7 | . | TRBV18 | TGTGCCAGCTCACCTGGGACACGCGGAGAAGAGGAGCAGTACTTC | CASSPGTRGEEEQYF
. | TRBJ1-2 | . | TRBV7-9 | TGTGCCAGCAGCCCCCTCGGCGGGAGAACTATTGGCTACACCTTC | CASSPLGGRTIGYTF
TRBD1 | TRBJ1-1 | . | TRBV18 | TGTGCCAGCTCACCAATGACAGGGGGAATGAACACTGAAGCTTTCTTT | CASSPMTGGMNTEAFF
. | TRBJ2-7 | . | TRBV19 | TGTGCCAGTAGTATCTTGACCGCGGCTTACTACGAGCAGTACTTC | CASSILTAAYYEQYF
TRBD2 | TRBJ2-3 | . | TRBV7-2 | TGTGCCAGCAGCTTACCGTTGAGCGGGGCCGCAGATACGCAGTATTTT | CASSLPLSGAADTQYF
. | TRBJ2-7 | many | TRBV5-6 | TGTGCCAGCAGCTTGGCGGGATCAAGCTCCTACGAGCAGTACTTC | CASSLAGSSSYEQYF
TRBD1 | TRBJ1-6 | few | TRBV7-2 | TGTGCCAGCAGCTTAGGGACAGGCGGCGGTTCACCCCTCCACTTT | CASSLGTGGGSPLHF
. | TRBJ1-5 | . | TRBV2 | TGTGCCAGCAGTGACCTTGCCCCTCGACAAGGGAGCTTGGATTTT | CASSDLAPRQGSLDF
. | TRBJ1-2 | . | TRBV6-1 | TGTGCCAGCAGTGAACAGGGCATGGTTGGCTACACCTTC | CASSEQGMVGYTF
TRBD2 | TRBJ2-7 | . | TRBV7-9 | TGTGCCAGCAGCCCCCCCGGCGGGGGGGCCGGCGAGCAGTACTTC | CASSPPGGGAGEQYF
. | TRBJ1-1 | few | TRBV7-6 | TGTGCCAGCAGCTCAGGGGTTGCGAACACTGAAGCTTTCTTT | CASSSGVANTEAFF
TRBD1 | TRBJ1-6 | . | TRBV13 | TGTGCCAGCAGCCCAAGGGACAGGGTGATCAATCCACCCCTCCACTTT | CASSPRDRVINPPLHF
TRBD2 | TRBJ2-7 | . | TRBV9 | TGTGCCAGCAGCCCGGGAGGTAGCGGCCCCTACGAGCAGTACTTC | CASSPGGSGPYEQYF
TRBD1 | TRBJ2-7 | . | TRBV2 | TGTGCCAGCACCATCTGGACAGGGGTCGAGCAGTACTTC | CASTIWTGVEQYF
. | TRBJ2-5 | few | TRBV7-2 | TGTGCCAGCAGCGCAGGGGTGCCCCTACAAGAGACCCAGTACTTC | CASSAGVPLQETQYF
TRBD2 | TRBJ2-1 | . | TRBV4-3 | TGCGCCAGCAGCCAAGGACTAGCGGGGGGGTATCGAAATGAGCAGTTCTTC | CASSQGLAGGYRNEQFF
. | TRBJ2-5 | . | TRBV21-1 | TGTGCCAGCAGCAGCCACCCAAGCGGTTGCGGGGAGACCCAGTACTTC | CASSSHPSGCGETQYF
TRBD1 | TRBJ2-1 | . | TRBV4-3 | TGCGCCAGCAGCCAAAAATACAGGGGTAATGAGCAGTTCTTC | CASSQKYRGNEQFF
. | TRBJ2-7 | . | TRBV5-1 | TGCCCGATCCGACCTGGGGAGGAACGGGATAACGAGCAGTACTTC | CPIRPGEERDNEQYF
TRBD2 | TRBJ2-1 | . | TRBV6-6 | TGTGCCAGCAGCTACGGGGGGTCCTCCTACAATGAGCAGTTCTTC | CASSYGGSSYNEQFF
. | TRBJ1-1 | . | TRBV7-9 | TGTTCCAGCAGCGCCCGGGAGACTGGGGACACTGAAGCTTTCTTT | CSSSARETGDTEAFF
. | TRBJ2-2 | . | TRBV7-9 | TGTGCCAGCAGCTTATCAGACGGGGAGCTGTTTTTT | CASSLSDGELFF
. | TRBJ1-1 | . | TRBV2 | TGTGCCAGCAAGGAGTTGGGCACTGAAGCTTTCTTT | CASKELGTEAFF
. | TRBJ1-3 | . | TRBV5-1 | TGCGCCAGCACCCTAGACAGACTGGCTGGAAACACCATATATTTT | CASTLDRLAGNTIYF
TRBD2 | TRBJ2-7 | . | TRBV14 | TGTGCCAGCAGCAAGGGCTCCATAGCGGGAGTTTGGCGCGAGCAGTACTTC | CASSKGSIAGVWREQYF
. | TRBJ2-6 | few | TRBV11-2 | TGTGCCAGCAGCTCGCTGCGGGATAAAGTCTTCGGGGCCAACGTCCTGACTTTC | CASSSLRDKVFGANVLTF
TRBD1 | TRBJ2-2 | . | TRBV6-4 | TGTGCCAGCAGTGACTCCGGGACAGGGGACACCGGGGAGCTGTTTTTT | CASSDSGTGDTGELFF
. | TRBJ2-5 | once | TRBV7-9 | TGTGCCAGCAGCCAAGACACTGGAGAGACCCAGTACTTC | CASSQDTGETQYF
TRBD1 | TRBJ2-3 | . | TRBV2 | TGTGCCAGCAGTGGAGACAGGGGCACAGATACGCAGTATTTT | CASSGDRGTDTQYF
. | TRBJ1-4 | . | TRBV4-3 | TGCGCCAGCAGCCAAGACATCGGTGCAACTAATGAAAAACTGTTTTTT | CASSQDIGATNEKLFF
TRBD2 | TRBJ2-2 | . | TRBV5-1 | TGCGCCAGCAGCCTGGCCACTAGCGGGACGAGCGGGGAGCTGTTTTTT | CASSLATSGTSGELFF
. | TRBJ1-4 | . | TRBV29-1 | TGCAGCGTTGAAGGCGACAGCAATGAAAAACTGTTTTTT | CSVEGDSNEKLFF
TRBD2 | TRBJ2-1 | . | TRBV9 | TGTGCCAGCAGCGTGAGACTAGCGGACTACAATGAGCAGTTCTTC | CASSVRLADYNEQFF
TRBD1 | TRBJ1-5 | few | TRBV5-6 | TGTGCCAGCAGCTGGGAAGGGGACAGATACAATCAGCCCCAGCATTTT | CASSWEGDRYNQPQHF
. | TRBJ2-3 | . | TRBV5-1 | TGCGCCAGCAGCCCCCTGACTGGGTTGGGAGATACGCAGTATTTT | CASSPLTGLGDTQYF
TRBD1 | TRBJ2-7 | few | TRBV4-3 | TGCGCCAGCAGCCAAGATAGGGGACAGACCTACGAGCAGTACTTC | CASSQDRGQTYEQYF
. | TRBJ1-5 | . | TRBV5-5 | TGTGCCAGCAGCTTGTTCAGGGGTCATCAGCCCCAGCATTTT | CASSLFRGHQPQHF
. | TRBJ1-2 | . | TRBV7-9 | TGTGCCAGCAGCTCCCCGAGCGGGCTCTTTGACTATGGCTACACCTTC | CASSSPSGLFDYGYTF
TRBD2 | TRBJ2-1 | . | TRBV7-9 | TGTGCCAGCAGCCTGGGACTAGCGGGGGGGCCTGATAATGAGCAGTTCTTC | CASSLGLAGGPDNEQFF
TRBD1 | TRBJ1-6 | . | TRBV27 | TGTGCCAGCAGCCCGACAGGGTCTAATTCACCCCTCCACTTT | CASSPTGSNSPLHF
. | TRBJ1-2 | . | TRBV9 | TGTGCCAGCAGCACTTTGGGGGGGGGTGGCTACACCTTC | CASSTLGGGGYTF
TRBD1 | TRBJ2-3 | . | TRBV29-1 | TGCAGCGTTAGGACAGGGGCTGAAGATACGCAGTATTTT | CSVRTGAEDTQYF
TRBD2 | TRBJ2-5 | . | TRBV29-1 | TGCAGCGTTGAAGTGACGGCTAGCGGGGGGTTGGGGGAGACCCAGTACTTC | CSVEVTASGGLGETQYF
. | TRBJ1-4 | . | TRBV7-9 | TGTGCCAGCAGCCTCGGCGGGAGCAGGGGAAATGAAAAACTGTTTTTT | CASSLGGSRGNEKLFF
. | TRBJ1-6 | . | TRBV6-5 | TGTGCCAGCAGAATGGACACGAATAATTCACCCCTCCACTTT | CASRMDTNNSPLHF